This T cell receptor beta chain stems from a study of beta chain features in type 1 diabetes. General study findings and limits: When Type 1 diabetes patients were examined, their TCRB CDR3s proved moderately but significantly shorter in all four CD4+ subsets.

About this clone itself: The antigen remains unidentified.

The authors reverse transcribed all of the isolated RNA, so sequencing captured expressed TCRB transcripts. The method was immunoSEQ multiplex PCR; TCRdb's version includes in-frame clones alone and lacks a portion of them. This sample has around 250,000 clones, with around 24% found just once. CDR3 length: 17 residues. V trimming: 5 bases; J trimming: 1 base; junction bases outside the gene matches: 12. CDR1 is SGHTA, CDR2 FQGTGA, per germline. This chain joins TRBV7-3 and TRBJ2-3; 7 nucleotides match TRBD2. Material: naive CD4+ T cells from blood. The receptor's source is a woman aged 25-40 years with type 1 diabetes. The CDR3 region is CASSLDSPAGGTDTQYF. The CDR3 bases are TGTGCCAGCAGCCTAGATTCTCCTGCGGGGGGCACAGATACGCAGTATTTT.